The rows below give T cell receptor beta chains drawn from one sample of a study of blood T cell repertoires in COVID-19. TCRdb keeps only in-frame clones here, not all; method: immunoSEQ multiplex PCR. Seen here are approximately 200,000 clones, about 90% observed once, and the top ten hold about 2.2%. Sequencing input: peripheral blood. The receptors here all came from a woman aged 50 to 60 with acute or convalescent COVID-19. Both conserved end residues are part of each CDR3. D genes are given only for firm matches. Clone size appears in some rows only: once, few, many, or a class for an expanded clone.

J	size	V	D	DNA	CDR3
TRBJ1-3	-	TRBV18	-	TGTGCCAGCTCACCTCTGGGCAGTGAGACTGGAAACACCATATATTTT	CASSPLGSETGNTIYF
TRBJ1-3	-	TRBV5-4	TRBD1	TGTGCCAGCAGCCGTACAGGGGACGGAAACACCATATATTTT	CASSRTGDGNTIYF
TRBJ1-2	-	TRBV7-2	-	TGTGCCAGCAGCTTAACAGGAGTGCTTAGCTATGGCTACACCTTC	CASSLTGVLSYGYTF
TRBJ2-3	-	TRBV10-3	-	TGTGCCATCTCTGAGGTTGATACGCAGTATTTT	CAISEVDTQYF
TRBJ1-2	-	TRBV6-5	TRBD1	TGTGCCAGCACTTTTACAGGGGGTGGTGGCTACACCTTC	CASTFTGGGGYTF
TRBJ2-5	-	TRBV6-6	TRBD1	TGTGCCAGCAGTTACTCACAGGGGATCCAAGAGACCCAGTACTTC	CASSYSQGIQETQYF
TRBJ2-1	-	TRBV7-2	-	TGTGCCAGCAGCTTCCTAGTATCCTACAATGAGCAGTTCTTC	CASSFLVSYNEQFF
TRBJ2-2	-	TRBV4-2	-	TGTGCCAGCAGCCAAGTCTACGGACTAAACACCGGGGAGCTGTTTTTT	CASSQVYGLNTGELFF
TRBJ2-1	-	TRBV16	TRBD2	TGTGCCAGCAGCCGTCCCAGCGGGAGAATCTACAATGAGCAGTTCTTC	CASSRPSGRIYNEQFF
TRBJ1-5	few	TRBV2	-	TGTGCCAGCAGTGATTTGGCAGGGCCTCAGCCCCAGCATTTT	CASSDLAGPQPQHF
TRBJ2-7	-	TRBV4-1	-	TGCGCCAGCAGCCAAGGACCCCGGGACATGGGATACGAGCAGTACTTC	CASSQGPRDMGYEQYF
TRBJ2-6	few	TRBV3-1/TRBV3-2	TRBD1	TGTGCCAGCAGCCAAGATGGGGACAGGGTTTTTGGGGCCAACGTCCTGACTTTC	CASSQDGDRVFGANVLTF
TRBJ2-2	few	TRBV5-4	TRBD1	TGTGCCAGCAGCGTAGGACAGGGGATTCCCGGGGAGCTGTTTTTT	CASSVGQGIPGELFF
TRBJ2-7	few	TRBV6-5	TRBD1	TGTGCCAGCAGGGGGGTCGTGGGACAGCACTACGAGCAGTACTTC	CASRGVVGQHYEQYF
TRBJ2-7	-	TRBV29-1	-	TGCAGCGTTTCAGGGGCTTCCTACGAGCAGTACTTC	CSVSGASYEQYF
TRBJ2-2	-	TRBV9	-	TGTGCCAGCAGCGTAGTACAGGGTAACACCGGGGAGCTGTTTTTT	CASSVVQGNTGELFF
TRBJ1-6	-	TRBV21-1	-	TGTGCCAGCAGCAATCCTCTCCCCCCAAGAACTCCCCGCTCCTATAATTCACCCCTCCACTTT	CASSNPLPPRTPRSYNSPLHF
TRBJ1-1	-	TRBV6-2/TRBV6-3	-	TGTGCCAGCAGTTACGGGCAGGGGGAAGCTTTCTTT	CASSYGQGEAFF
TRBJ1-1	-	TRBV4-3	TRBD1	TGCGCCAGCAGCCGAGGACCGGGACAGGGGGCGCGGAGCACTGAAGCTTTCTTT	CASSRGPGQGARSTEAFF
TRBJ1-4	-	TRBV25-1	-	TGTGCCAGCAGTGGAGCAGGACAGGAAAAACTGTTTTTT	CASSGAGQEKLFF
TRBJ2-7	once	TRBV18	TRBD1	TGTGCCAGCTCGGGACAGGGGGCTTACGAGCAGTACTTC	CASSGQGAYEQYF
TRBJ1-2	-	TRBV5-6	-	TGTGCCAGCAGTTACGACAGGTACAACTATGGCTACACCTTC	CASSYDRYNYGYTF
TRBJ1-1	-	TRBV28	-	TGTGCCAGCAGATCGGGACAGAACACTGAAGCTTTCTTT	CASRSGQNTEAFF
TRBJ2-2	-	TRBV13	-	TGTGCCAGCAGCTTAGGCCTAAGTCAGAACACCGGGGAGCTGTTTTTT	CASSLGLSQNTGELFF
TRBJ1-3	-	TRBV5-1	TRBD1	TGCGCCAGCAGCTTGGAGAGGACAGGAAGCTCTGGAAACACCATATATTTT	CASSLERTGSSGNTIYF
TRBJ2-2	-	TRBV27	TRBD2	TGTGCCAGCAGTTTCAGGAGTAGCGGGACCGGGGAGCTGTTTTTT	CASSFRSSGTGELFF
TRBJ2-1	-	TRBV6-2/TRBV6-3	-	TGTGCCAGCAGTTACTCGCAGGCTTACAATGAGCAGTTCTTC	CASSYSQAYNEQFF
TRBJ2-4	-	TRBV9	TRBD2	TGTGCCAGCAGCGCTCTAGCGGGGGGGCCGGGTAGCATTCAGTACTTC	CASSALAGGPGSIQYF
TRBJ1-1	-	TRBV27	-	TGTGCCAGCAGCCCCTTCCGACAGGTGGGCACTGAAGCTTTCTTT	CASSPFRQVGTEAFF
TRBJ1-6	-	TRBV19	TRBD1	TGTGCCAGTAGTATCGGATACAGGGGCTATAATTCACCCCTCCACTTT	CASSIGYRGYNSPLHF
TRBJ1-2	-	TRBV9	TRBD1	TGTGCCAGCAGCGGTGGACAGGGCTATGGCTACACCTTC	CASSGGQGYGYTF
TRBJ1-4	-	TRBV30	-	TGTGCCTGGACCAAACAGGGACACGACGTAAAACTGTTTTTT	CAWTKQGHDVKLFF
TRBJ2-7	-	TRBV29-1	-	TGCAGCGTCTGGGACACCATCTTTACTCCCTACGAGCAGTACTTC	CSVWDTIFTPYEQYF
TRBJ2-2	-	TRBV6-1	-	TGTGCCAGCAGTGAGAGGTCCGCCGGGGAGCTGTTTTTT	CASSERSAGELFF
TRBJ2-4	-	TRBV20-1	-	TGCAGTGCTTCGGGGGTCGGGCAGTACTTC	CSASGVGQYF
TRBJ1-1	few	TRBV30	-	TGTGCCTGGACAGGGAGGGATGAAGCTTTCTTT	CAWTGRDEAFF
TRBJ1-1	once	TRBV2	-	TGTGCCAGCAGTGATCCCGGGGGGGATAAAGCTTTCTTT	CASSDPGGDKAFF
TRBJ2-5	-	TRBV7-2	-	TGTGCCAGCAGCCATTATCGGGAGACCCAGTACTTC	CASSHYRETQYF
TRBJ2-1	-	TRBV6-5	-	TGTGCCAGCAGGAGCGGTCCCTACAATGAGCAGTTCTTC	CASRSGPYNEQFF
TRBJ1-5	-	TRBV19	-	TGTGCCAGTAGTTTACCCGGAACAGCGGATCAGCCCCAGCATTTT	CASSLPGTADQPQHF
TRBJ1-1	-	TRBV6-2/TRBV6-3	-	TGTGCCAGCAGTTACGGGGGACATTTGAACACTGAAGCTTTCTTT	CASSYGGHLNTEAFF
TRBJ1-5	-	TRBV24-1	TRBD1	TGTGCCACCAGTGGTACAGGGGTTGAGCAGCCCCAGCATTTT	CATSGTGVEQPQHF
TRBJ2-7	once	TRBV18	-	TGTGCCAGCTCACGGGACAACTCCTACGAGCAGTACTTC	CASSRDNSYEQYF
TRBJ1-6	-	TRBV19	TRBD1	TGTGCCAGCCGGGACAGTGGGGGAAATTCACCCCTCCACTTT	CASRDSGGNSPLHF
TRBJ2-3	few	TRBV5-6	TRBD2	TGTGCCAGCAGCTTGACCTCTAGCGGGGGGTTAAAAGATACGCAGTATTTT	CASSLTSSGGLKDTQYF
TRBJ2-2	-	TRBV3-1/TRBV3-2	-	TGTGCCAGCAGCCATCGAGCGGGGAACACCGGGGAGCTGTTTTTT	CASSHRAGNTGELFF
TRBJ1-2	-	TRBV18	-	TGTGCCAGCTCACCCCTGACGGGGGTAGATTACTATGGCTACACCTTC	CASSPLTGVDYYGYTF